The rows below give T cell receptor beta chains drawn from one sample of a study of shared clonotypes between healthy human individuals. Clones were sequenced by immunoSEQ multiplex PCR, and TCRdb holds only the in-frame ones, with some missing. The data show fewer than 3 million clones, around 93% seen once. Sequences were obtained from naive CD4+ T cells from PBMCs. The receptors come from a man in his late teens or twenties in good health. Some clones in this sample may be carry-over from other donors' samples. CDR3s include the opening cysteine and the closing phenylalanine or tryptophan. D genes are given only for firm matches.

v_gene: TRBV7-3
d_gene: NA
j_gene: TRBJ1-1
CDR3aa: CASSRGGLGTEAFF

v_gene: TRBV6-6
d_gene: NA
j_gene: TRBJ1-1
CDR3aa: CASSYQQAGTEAFF

v_gene: TRBV19
d_gene: NA
j_gene: TRBJ2-5
CDR3aa: CASSQTATTETQYF

v_gene: TRBV7-7
d_gene: TRBD1
j_gene: TRBJ2-5
CDR3aa: CASSLTGQEGTQYF

v_gene: TRBV7-2
d_gene: TRBD1
j_gene: TRBJ2-5
CDR3aa: CASSGRDRGEKTQYF

v_gene: TRBV19
d_gene: NA
j_gene: TRBJ2-1
CDR3aa: CASTLGGSLRGNEQFF

v_gene: TRBV2
d_gene: NA
j_gene: TRBJ2-3
CDR3aa: CASSADRATDTQYF

v_gene: TRBV30
d_gene: NA
j_gene: TRBJ1-1
CDR3aa: CAWNVGLGVRVEAFF

v_gene: TRBV5-4
d_gene: TRBD1
j_gene: TRBJ2-7
CDR3aa: CASSITDRGFYEQYF

v_gene: TRBV28
d_gene: TRBD1
j_gene: TRBJ1-5
CDR3aa: CASSSPGGSQGAGQPQHF

v_gene: TRBV2
d_gene: NA
j_gene: TRBJ2-2
CDR3aa: CASSEGPTGELFF

v_gene: TRBV6-1
d_gene: TRBD1
j_gene: TRBJ1-1
CDR3aa: CASRQTGGSTEAFF

v_gene: TRBV5-1
d_gene: NA
j_gene: TRBJ2-7
CDR3aa: CASSLGGRSKQYF

v_gene: TRBV7-2
d_gene: NA
j_gene: TRBJ1-2
CDR3aa: CASSLGESGYTF

v_gene: TRBV20-1
d_gene: TRBD1
j_gene: TRBJ1-5
CDR3aa: CRTNEGDRDLF

v_gene: TRBV5-1
d_gene: NA
j_gene: TRBJ1-3
CDR3aa: CASSFEGRFSGNTIYF

v_gene: TRBV6-5
d_gene: TRBD1
j_gene: TRBJ1-1
CDR3aa: CASRQTGEAFF

v_gene: TRBV7-3
d_gene: NA
j_gene: TRBJ2-5
CDR3aa: CASSLGPEETQYF

v_gene: TRBV6-1
d_gene: NA
j_gene: TRBJ2-7
CDR3aa: CASSESISAYEQYF

v_gene: TRBV2
d_gene: TRBD2
j_gene: TRBJ2-1
CDR3aa: CASRTSGSYNEQFF

v_gene: TRBV14
d_gene: NA
j_gene: TRBJ2-2
CDR3aa: CASSRRGPTGELFF

v_gene: TRBV7-3
d_gene: TRBD1
j_gene: TRBJ2-2
CDR3aa: CASSPGTGVVGTGELFF

v_gene: TRBV5-5
d_gene: TRBD1
j_gene: TRBJ1-3
CDR3aa: CASSFLSAGGLGNTIYF

v_gene: TRBV18
d_gene: NA
j_gene: TRBJ2-5
CDR3aa: CASSPGLQETQYF

v_gene: TRBV7-8
d_gene: NA
j_gene: TRBJ1-1
CDR3aa: CASSLARPAIVGVDTEAFF

v_gene: TRBV7-9
d_gene: NA
j_gene: TRBJ2-1
CDR3aa: CASSFSDTEQFF

v_gene: TRBV20-1
d_gene: NA
j_gene: TRBJ2-7
CDR3aa: CSARLTYEQYF

v_gene: TRBV5-1
d_gene: TRBD2
j_gene: TRBJ2-1
CDR3aa: CASSLAGLAGGKNEQFF

v_gene: TRBV9
d_gene: NA
j_gene: TRBJ2-3
CDR3aa: CASSDSSTDTQYF

v_gene: TRBV5-1
d_gene: NA
j_gene: TRBJ2-5
CDR3aa: CASSPVGGRETQYF

v_gene: TRBV5-1
d_gene: NA
j_gene: TRBJ2-7
CDR3aa: CASSWDGGSYEQYF

v_gene: TRBV2
d_gene: TRBD2
j_gene: TRBJ2-3
CDR3aa: CASSGLAGSTDTQYF

v_gene: TRBV7-2
d_gene: NA
j_gene: TRBJ1-2
CDR3aa: CASSDPNYGYTF

v_gene: TRBV25-1
d_gene: NA
j_gene: TRBJ1-4
CDR3aa: CASSPRGSVNEKLFF

v_gene: TRBV5-8
d_gene: NA
j_gene: TRBJ1-1
CDR3aa: CASSYLWVTEAFF

v_gene: TRBV29-1
d_gene: NA
j_gene: TRBJ2-2
CDR3aa: CSARGAGTTGELFF

v_gene: TRBV5-4
d_gene: NA
j_gene: TRBJ2-7
CDR3aa: CASSLGLLSNEQYF

v_gene: TRBV19
d_gene: NA
j_gene: TRBJ1-3
CDR3aa: CASSMGYQNSGNTIYF

v_gene: TRBV18
d_gene: NA
j_gene: TRBJ2-5
CDR3aa: CASSPSKTQYF

v_gene: TRBV6-5
d_gene: NA
j_gene: TRBJ1-2
CDR3aa: CASRSGTFGYGYTF

v_gene: TRBV27
d_gene: NA
j_gene: TRBJ2-3
CDR3aa: CASSPPGTGRDTQYF

v_gene: TRBV11-2
d_gene: NA
j_gene: TRBJ2-3
CDR3aa: CASSPRTATDTQYF

v_gene: TRBV7-2
d_gene: NA
j_gene: TRBJ2-7
CDR3aa: CASSQDRDTYEQYF

v_gene: TRBV9
d_gene: TRBD1
j_gene: TRBJ2-3
CDR3aa: CASSGSGTAPDTQYF

v_gene: TRBV27
d_gene: TRBD1
j_gene: TRBJ2-7
CDR3aa: CASSRSGQANYEQYF

v_gene: TRBV6-5
d_gene: NA
j_gene: TRBJ2-6
CDR3aa: CASRSRGLGANVLTF

v_gene: TRBV5-1
d_gene: TRBD1
j_gene: TRBJ2-5
CDR3aa: CASSSQGARETQYF

v_gene: TRBV10-1
d_gene: TRBD2
j_gene: TRBJ2-7
CDR3aa: CASSESTDTSGRAAQYF

v_gene: TRBV11-3
d_gene: NA
j_gene: TRBJ2-1
CDR3aa: CASSLRADNEQFF

v_gene: TRBV7-2
d_gene: NA
j_gene: TRBJ2-6
CDR3aa: CASSPGPGANVLTF

v_gene: TRBV28
d_gene: NA
j_gene: TRBJ1-1
CDR3aa: CTSSLPGGEADTEAFF